The sequence of this T cell receptor beta chain was determined in a study of metastatic and nonmetastatic thyroid tumors. V lost 6 bases and J lost 5, with 25 bases in between. The CDR3 extends over 17 amino acids. Source study methods: Differences in CDR3 between clinicopathological groups were drawn on to build a classifier intended to discriminate distant-metastatic papillary thyroid cancer patients. TCRdb re-called clones via MiXCR from the PCR reads. The V and J calls here are based on TCRdb, not the publication. The sample has about 34,000 clones, around a sixth seen once; the top ten hold around 7.2%. Study outcomes and limitations: Within blood and tumor, benign nodules reportedly had significantly lower TCR beta diversity than malignant thyroid tumors did.

This clone turned up a few times. Its antigen remains unknown. Thyroid surgery took place with no prior treatment in any patient. Sequences were obtained from blood. This receptor was identified in a female donor with papillary thyroid cancer or a benign thyroid nodule (not recorded which). Some clones in this sample may be carry-over from other donors' samples. This chain uses TRBV12-3 or TRBV12-4 with TRBJ1-2; no definite D call. In DNA, the CDR3 is TGTGCCAGCAGGGCTCGTCGTGGTGCTTTTATGTTTTATGGCTACACCTTC. Its translation: CASRARRGAFMFYGYTF.